Sequencing of this T cell receptor (beta chain) was carried out in a study of cytomegalovirus exposure and HLA in healthy donors. Regarding the study as a whole: Whilst most TCR sequences proved rare, a subset of public TCRs occurred across many donors. As was reported, the classifier diagnosed cytomegalovirus status with high specificity and sensitivity.

Between the trimmed V and J ends, which lost 4 bases and 2 bases, there was a span of 9 bases. CDR1 MNHEY and CDR2 SMNVEV come from the germline V gene (reference sequence). The CDR3 loop spans 14 amino acids. This clone turned up a few times. Its specificity is not known. Separation from the approximately 660-subject first cohort characterized the roughly 110-subject validation cohort, to which the donors belonged. Here immunoSEQ multiplex PCR was the method, and the copy in TCRdb shows in-frame clones only, minus some. The sample lists some 140,000 clones, 85% to 90% occurring once. This TCR was recovered from a young man in good health and CMV-seronegative. The V call is TRBV27, the J call TRBJ2-1, with a possible D match to TRBD2 (6 bases). The sequencing sample was made of PBMCs. CDR3 sequence: CASSSRLAYNEQFF. The CDR3 DNA follows: TGTGCCAGCAGTTCCCGACTAGCCTACAATGAGCAGTTCTTC.